The 20 T cell receptor beta chains below come from one sample, sequenced in a study of T cell responses to AZD1222 COVID-19 vaccine. Repertoires were generated with immunoSEQ multiplex PCR, while TCRdb's copy carries only in-frame clones and drops some. The table includes some 120,000 clones, over 85% detected once. This specimen consisted of peripheral blood, obtained on day 0 of AZD1222 vaccination. These receptors were obtained from an adult in good health.

The chain joins TRBV6-5 to TRBJ1-1; no definite D call. This CDR3 spans 14 amino acids. Germline assignment: CDR1 MNHEY and CDR2 SVGAGI. V was pared by 6 bases and J by 4 bases, with 15 bases between. CDR3 loop: CASREQDEGTEAFF. CDR3 DNA sequence: TGTGCCAGCAGGGAGCAGGATGAAGGCACTGAAGCTTTCTTT.

The chain has TRBV2 and TRBJ2-5; the D gene is possibly TRBD1 (6 bases). This CDR3 region has 13 residues. Germline V gene sequence: CDR1 SNHLY, CDR2 FYNNEI. V gave up 8 bases and J gave up 7 bases, with 17 bases separating them. The chain's CDR3 is CASLSDPGVTQYF. The DNA of the CDR3 is TGTGCCAGCTTATCGGACCCAGGGGTGACCCAGTACTTC.

The chain employs TRBV9 and TRBJ1-2, with D perhaps TRBD1 (5 bases). Germline-derived CDR1 and CDR2 are SGDLS and YYNGEE. V was shortened by 0 bases and J by 8 bases, with 14 bases between the two germline ends. The CDR3 length is 14 residues. CDR3 sequence: CASSVAGRFGGYTF. In DNA form, the CDR3 reads TGTGCCAGCAGCGTAGCAGGGAGATTCGGAGGCTACACCTTC.

The chain joins TRBV3-1 (or the pseudogene TRBV3-2) to TRBJ1-2; tentative D call: TRBD1 (6 bases). Germline CDR1 reads LGHDT; CDR2 reads YNNKEL (reference sequence). The V end lost 0 bases, the J end lost 3 bases, and 14 bases lay between the germline ends. The CDR3 loop spans 16 amino acids. CDR3 bases: TGTGCCAGCAGCCAAGAACGAGGCAGGGGAGACTATGGCTACACCTTC. It specifies CASSQERGRGDYGYTF.

The gene calls are TRBV12-3 or TRBV12-4 and TRBJ1-5, with TRBD1 as a possible D gene (5 bases). The length of the CDR3 is 13 residues. The V end lost 1 base, the J end lost 7 bases, and 8 bases lay between the germline ends. Here the CDR3 reads CASSLGGRQPQHF. The CDR3 DNA reads as TGTGCCAGCAGTTTAGGGGGCCGGCAGCCCCAGCATTTT.

The rearrangement joins TRBV7-8 to TRBJ2-2; 10 nucleotides align to TRBD1. The V gene's germline CDR1 is SGHVS and CDR2 FQNEAQ. This CDR3 has 15 residues. The V gene end was trimmed by 5 bases and the J gene end by 4 bases; junction bases not matched to a gene: 4. The DNA for the CDR3 is TGTGCCAGCAGCAGACAGGGGGCTTTCACCGGGGAGCTGTTTTTT. As protein: CASSRQGAFTGELFF.

Concerning this clone itself: The identical CDR3 is also encoded by other nucleotide sequences in the sample. The chain carries TRBV9 and TRBJ2-7; D unclear. Looked up from germline, CDR1 is SGDLS and CDR2 is YYNGEE. The CDR3 sequence is 13 residues long. Trimming pared 2 bases from V and 0 bases from J, leaving 6 bases between. The CDR3 sequence: CASSVGSSYEQYF. In nucleotides, the CDR3 is TGTGCCAGCAGCGTGGGCAGCTCCTACGAGCAGTACTTC.

The chain joins TRBV14 to TRBJ1-2; no definite D call. V lost 4 bases and J 5 bases, leaving 8 bases between the germline ends. CDR1 and CDR2 from the germline V gene are SGHDN and FVKESK. This CDR3 spans 12 amino acids. The CDR3 region is CASSRESYGYTF. CDR3 nucleotides: TGTGCCAGCAGCCGAGAATCTTATGGCTACACCTTC. Together with reference TRBV14 and TRBJ1-2, the CDR3 gives the full variable domain: EAGVTQFPSHSVIEKGQTVTLRCDPISGHDNLYWYRRVMGKEIKFLLHFVKESKQDESGMPNNRFLAERTGGTYSTLKVQPAELEDSGVYFCASSRESYGYTFGSGTRLTVV.

Regarding this clone: In the same sample, other DNA sequences code for this CDR3. The V call is TRBV6-5, the J call TRBJ1-1; 7 bases fit TRBD1. The CDR3 is 13 residues long. Losses at the gene ends were 6 bases for V and 2 bases for J; bases not matched to a gene: 3. From germline, CDR1 is MNHEY and CDR2 SVGAGI. CDR3 loop: CASRQGGNTEAFF. The CDR3 DNA reads TGTGCCAGCAGGCAGGGGGGTAACACTGAAGCTTTCTTT.

V is TRBV10-3 and J is TRBJ2-7; the D call may be TRBD1 or TRBD2 (6 bases each). The CDR3 totals 14 residues. Germline CDR1 is ENHRY and CDR2 is SYGVKD. Trimming removed 2 bases from V and 3 bases from J, with 11 bases in between. CDR3 sequence reads: CAISELGGGYEQYF. Written as DNA, the CDR3 is TGTGCCATCAGTGAGCTAGGAGGGGGCTACGAGCAGTACTTC.

The chain carries TRBV11-2 and TRBJ1-6, with D unclear. V was pared by 5 bases and J by 8 bases, with 13 bases between. The CDR3 contains 14 residues. Germline CDR1 reads SGHAT; CDR2 reads FQNNGV. The DNA for the CDR3 is TGTGCCAGCAGCCGCCCCCGGGAGGATTCACCCCTCCACTTT. Its protein is CASSRPREDSPLHF.

The chain uses TRBV7-9 and TRBJ1-6, with 9 bases aligning to TRBD1. The CDR3 loop spans 16 amino acids. J was trimmed by 7 bases and V by 6 bases; bases with no gene match: 10. The V gene's germline CDR1 is SEHNR and CDR2 FQNEAQ (reference sequence). Written as DNA, the CDR3 is TGTGCCAGCAGTTCTGGTAGGGACAGGGTAAATTCACCCCTCCACTTT. Amino acid sequence: CASSSGRDRVNSPLHF.

This chain links TRBV19 with TRBJ1-2, with 9 nucleotides matching TRBD1. The germline V gene encodes CDR1 LNHDA and CDR2 SQIVND (reference sequence). V lost 4 bases and J lost 5; bases outside the gene matches: 5. CDR3 length: 14 amino acids. CDR3 protein: CASSRDRVRYGYTF. CDR3 bases: TGTGCCAGTAGTAGGGACAGGGTCCGATATGGCTACACCTTC.

CDR3 protein: CASSSHGPGTPSYEQYF. The CDR3 DNA follows: TGCGCCAGCAGCTCCCACGGGCCAGGAACCCCCTCCTACGAGCAGTACTTC. The chain carries TRBV5-1 and TRBJ2-7; D is uncertain. Germline V CDR1 and CDR2: SGHRS, YFSETQ. The CDR3 runs 17 residues. Trimming removed 3 bases from V and 0 bases from J, with 19 bases in between. Looking up the rest from reference TRBV5-1 and TRBJ2-7 gives the full variable domain: KAGVTQTPRYLIKTRGQQVTLSCSPISGHRSVSWYQQTPGQGLQFLFEYFSETQRNKGNFPGRFSGRQFSNSRSEMNVSTLELGDSALYLCASSSHGPGTPSYEQYFGPGTRLTVT.

This rearrangement joins TRBV5-1 to TRBJ1-1, with TRBD1 identical over 10 bases. Germline CDR1 is SGHRS and CDR2 is YFSETQ. CDR3 length: 15 amino acids. The J segment lost 5 bases and the V segment lost 3 bases, leaving 7 bases of the junction unmatched. The CDR3 nucleotides are TGCGCCAGCAGCTCAACGACAGGGGGCGATACTGAAGCTTTCTTT. Residues: CASSSTTGGDTEAFF.

The chain combines TRBV7-9 with TRBJ1-6; weak D call: TRBD1 (6 bases). V shed 2 bases and J shed 10 bases, with 9 bases lying between them. Germline V gene data show CDR1 as SEHNR and CDR2 as FQNEAQ (reference sequence). The CDR3 runs 13 residues. The CDR3 DNA follows: TGTGCCAGCAGCTTAATGCAGGGGTCACCCCTCCACTTT. Residues: CASSLMQGSPLHF. Full variable domain (rest looked up from reference TRBV7-9 and TRBJ1-6): DTGVSQNPRHKITKRGQNVTFRCDPISEHNRLYWYRQTLGQGPEFLTYFQNEAQLEKSRLLSDRFSAERPKGSFSTLEIQRTEQGDSAMYLCASSLMQGSPLHFGNGTRLTVT.

The chain combines TRBV3-1 (or the pseudogene TRBV3-2) with TRBJ2-3; D may match TRBD1 or TRBD2 (5 bases each). The V end was cut by 0 bases, the J end by 4 bases, with 11 bases between. Germline V CDR1 and CDR2: LGHDT, YNNKEL (reference sequence). The CDR3 runs to 15 residues. Here the CDR3 reads CASSQEGERPDTQYF. CDR3 bases: TGTGCCAGCAGCCAAGAGGGGGAAAGGCCAGATACGCAGTATTTT.

CDR3 DNA sequence: TGTGCCAGCAGCGTGGATGGGGGGTCTGGAAACACCATATATTTT. Encoded protein: CASSVDGGSGNTIYF. The rearrangement joins TRBV9 to TRBJ1-3, with D possibly being TRBD1 (5 bases). Trimming removed 2 bases from V and 1 base from J, with 10 bases in between. CDR1 and CDR2 (germline): SGDLS, YYNGEE. The CDR3 sequence is 15 residues long.

The V call is TRBV7-6, the J call TRBJ1-3; perhaps TRBD1 as D (6 bases). CDR1 and CDR2 from the germline V gene are SGHVS and FNYEAQ. The CDR3 extends over 16 amino acids. Deletions cut 5 bases from V and 0 bases from J, with 14 bases between. CDR3 DNA: TGTGCCAGCAGCGCAGGGGTAAGGAACTCTGGAAACACCATATATTTT. This translates into CASSAGVRNSGNTIYF.

V usage is TRBV2 and J usage is TRBJ1-1; D gene uncertain. V was shortened by 2 bases and J by 3 bases, with 10 bases between the two germline ends. This CDR3 is built from 14 residues. Germline values: CDR1 SNHLY, CDR2 FYNNEI. CDR3 sequence reads: CASSERSRDTEAFF. The CDR3 region has the DNA TGTGCCAGCAGTGAAAGGTCCAGAGACACTGAAGCTTTCTTT.